These 9 T cell receptor beta chains share one sample of origin, sequenced in a study of OX40 agonist ivuxolimab in advanced cancers. Repertoires were generated with immunoSEQ multiplex PCR, while TCRdb's copy carries only in-frame clones and drops some. Among under 25,000 clones listed, about 73% were seen once. Sequencing used CD4+ or CD8+ T cells sorted from blood, obtained in a trial of the OX40 agonist ivuxolimab. These receptors were obtained from an adult with an advanced solid tumor such as melanoma, head and neck, liver or kidney cancer.

The J gene is TRBJ1-2, the V gene TRBV25-1; no definite D call. Between the trimmed V and J ends, which lost 8 bases and 3 bases, there was a span of 13 bases. The V gene's germline CDR1 is MGHDK and CDR2 SYGVNS. The CDR3 is 13 residues long. CDR3: CASRGLTDYGYTF. Here the CDR3 DNA reads TGTGCCAGCCGAGGGTTAACAGACTATGGCTACACCTTC.

The chain joins TRBV7-3 to TRBJ2-1; no reliable D call. The CDR3 is 13 residues long. CDR1 and CDR2 (germline): SGHTA, FQGTGA. V was pared by 0 bases and J by 9 bases, with 9 bases between. The DNA of the CDR3 is TGTGCCAGCAGCTTAACAGGGCAAAGTGAGCAGTTCTTC. It encodes CASSLTGQSEQFF.

V is TRBV7-6 and J is TRBJ1-1, with 7 bases that match TRBD1. Germline V gene data show CDR1 as SGHVS and CDR2 as FNYEAQ. The junction had 6 bases not matched to a gene; V was cut back by 1 base and J by 1 base. This CDR3 spans 16 amino acids. DNA of the CDR3: TGTGCCAGCAGCTTAGTGACAGGGTGGGGGAACACTGAAGCTTTCTTT. Translation: CASSLVTGWGNTEAFF.

This sequence joins TRBV29-1 and TRBJ2-7; 7 bases align to TRBD2. This CDR3 has 13 residues. The germline gives CDR1 SQVTM, CDR2 ANQGSEA. Losses at the gene ends were 1 base for V and 0 bases for J; bases not matched to a gene: 0. CDR3 sequence (DNA): TGCAGCGTTGAAGGGGACTACTCCTACGAGCAGTACTTC. This codes for CSVEGDYSYEQYF.

The chain joins TRBV28 to TRBJ2-7, with unresolved D. Germline V lookup: CDR1 MDHEN, CDR2 SYDVKM. With 7 bases removed from V and 0 bases from J, the gap between germline ends came to 16 bases. CDR3 length: 15 amino acids. The CDR3 reads CASTAFPGSSYEQYF. For the CDR3, the DNA is TGTGCCAGCACCGCTTTCCCGGGCAGCTCCTACGAGCAGTACTTC.

V gene TRBV19 combines with J gene TRBJ2-5; D is unclear. V was shortened by 7 bases and J by 0 bases, with 6 bases between the two germline ends. Germline V gene data show CDR1 as LNHDA and CDR2 as SQIVND (reference sequence). The CDR3 has 12 amino acids. Written as DNA, the CDR3 is TGTGCCAGTAACGACTACCAAGAGACCCAGTACTTC. Protein product: CASNDYQETQYF.

The chain carries TRBV4-3 and TRBJ2-7, with TRBD1 as a possible D gene (6 bases). The CDR3 covers 16 residues. CDR1 LGHNA and CDR2 YSLEER come from the germline V gene. Trimming pared 0 bases from V and 2 bases from J, leaving 14 bases between. The CDR3 is CASSQDLSGVAYEQYF. In DNA form, the CDR3 reads TGCGCCAGCAGCCAAGATCTGTCAGGGGTGGCCTACGAGCAGTACTTC.

The chain links TRBV7-9 to TRBJ1-1; maybe TRBD1 (6 bases). V was clipped by 6 bases and J by 4 bases, with 12 bases between them. The CDR3 runs 13 residues. Germline assignment: CDR1 SEHNR and CDR2 FQNEAQ (reference sequence). CDR3 sequence reads: CASSFQGPTEAFF. In nucleotides, the CDR3 is TGTGCCAGCAGTTTCCAGGGGCCCACTGAAGCTTTCTTT.

The chain uses TRBV4-3 and TRBJ2-7; TRBD2 agrees at 14 bases. This CDR3 has 18 residues. V shed 0 bases and J 4 bases; nucleotides not matched to a gene: 8. CDR1 and CDR2 (germline): LGHNA, YSLEER. CDR3 amino acids: CASSQEVVGLAGVYEQYF. CDR3 coding DNA: TGCGCCAGCAGCCAAGAAGTGGTGGGACTAGCGGGGGTTTACGAGCAGTACTTC.